This T cell receptor beta chain was captured by sequencing in a study of blood T cell repertoires in COVID-19. Study background: Acute-phase and convalescent COVID-19 samples originated in the United States, Italy and Spain.

As handled by the study authors: Nucleated cell counts were estimated from reference gene primer amplification. Method: immunoSEQ multiplex PCR; TCRdb's copy keeps in-frame clones and lacks some. V, J and clone size are taken as reported in that table, and D and trimming were inferred from the DNA itself. The sample contains 120,000 to 150,000 clones, roughly 90% of which appear only once. Participants, roughly 18 to 100 years old, spanned fewer than 30 US areas. J gave up 0 bases and V 4 bases, and 11 bases lay outside the gene matches. The CDR3 totals 17 residues. The germline V gene encodes CDR1 SGHRS and CDR2 YFSETQ.

This TCR derives from a woman in her thirties with acute COVID-19. The chain uses TRBV5-1 and TRBJ2-3; 7 bases fit TRBD1. The sample was PBMCs or T cells enriched from blood (not recorded which). CDR3 residues: CASSLYRDSKSTDTQYF. The CDR3 DNA follows: TGCGCCAGCAGCCTATACCGGGACAGCAAAAGCACAGATACGCAGTATTTT.